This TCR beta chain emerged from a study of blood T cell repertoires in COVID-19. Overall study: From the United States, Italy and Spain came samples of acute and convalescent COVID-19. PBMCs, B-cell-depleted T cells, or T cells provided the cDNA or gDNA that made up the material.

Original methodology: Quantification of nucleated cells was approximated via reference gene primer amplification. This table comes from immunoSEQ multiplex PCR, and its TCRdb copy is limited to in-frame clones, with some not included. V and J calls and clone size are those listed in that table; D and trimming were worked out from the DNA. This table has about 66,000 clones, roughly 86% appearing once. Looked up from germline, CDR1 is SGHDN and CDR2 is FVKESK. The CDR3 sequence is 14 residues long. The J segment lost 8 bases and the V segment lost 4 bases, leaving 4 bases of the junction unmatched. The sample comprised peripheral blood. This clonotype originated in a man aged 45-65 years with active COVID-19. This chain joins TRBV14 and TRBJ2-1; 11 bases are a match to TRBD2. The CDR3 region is CASSRTSGLDEQFF. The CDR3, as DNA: TGTGCCAGCAGCCGGACTAGCGGGTTGGATGAGCAGTTCTTC.